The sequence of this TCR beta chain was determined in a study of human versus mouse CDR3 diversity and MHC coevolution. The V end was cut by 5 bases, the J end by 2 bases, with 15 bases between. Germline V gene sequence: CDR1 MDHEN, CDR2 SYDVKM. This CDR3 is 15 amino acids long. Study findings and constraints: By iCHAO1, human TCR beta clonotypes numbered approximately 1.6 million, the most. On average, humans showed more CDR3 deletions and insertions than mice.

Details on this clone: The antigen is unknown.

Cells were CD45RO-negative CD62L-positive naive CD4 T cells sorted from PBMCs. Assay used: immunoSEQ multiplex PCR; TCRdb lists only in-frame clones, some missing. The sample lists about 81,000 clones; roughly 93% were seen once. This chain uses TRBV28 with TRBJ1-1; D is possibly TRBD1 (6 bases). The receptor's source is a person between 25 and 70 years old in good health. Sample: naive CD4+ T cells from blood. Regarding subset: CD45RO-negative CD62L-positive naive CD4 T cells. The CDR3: CASSDGGGGNTEAFF. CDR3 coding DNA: TGTGCCAGCAGTGACGGGGGAGGGGGAAACACTGAAGCTTTCTTT.